This TCR beta chain derives from a study of blood T cell repertoires in COVID-19. Produced via immunoSEQ multiplex PCR; TCRdb's table is partial and in-frame only. This sample has 150,000 to 200,000 clones; 80% to 90% occur once, and the top ten carry around 8.2%. This sequence was found in a man aged 60 to 75 with acute or convalescent COVID-19. The material sequenced was peripheral blood.

In DNA, the CDR3 is TGCGCCAGCAGCCTCAGGTTTAACGGGGACGAGCAGTACTTC. This translates into CASSLRFNGDEQYF. The J gene is TRBJ2-7, the V gene TRBV5-1; weak D call: TRBD2 (5 bases). The CDR3 has 14 residues. V was pared by 4 bases and J by 5 bases, with 16 bases between. Germline CDR1 is SGHRS and CDR2 is YFSETQ.